A selection of T cell receptor beta chains follows, all from one sample in a study of vaccination effects on CD4 cells after COVID-19. Assay used: immunoSEQ multiplex PCR; TCRdb lists only in-frame clones, some missing. Among 20,000 to 30,000 clones listed, over 70% were seen once. Antigen specificity for these receptors is unknown. The sequences come from CD4+ T cells from PBMCs cultured with SARS-CoV-2 spike peptides, collected after COVID-19 vaccination. The receptors come from a human donor who received a COVID-19 vaccine. The CDR3 runs from the conserved cysteine through the conserved F or W. D genes are given only for firm matches. For some rows the clone size is stated as once, few or many, or as a class when expanded; others skip it.

V	size	length	D	J	DNA	CDR3
TRBV3-1/TRBV3-2	.	15	TRBD1	TRBJ1-1	TGTGCCAGCAGCCCGAATACAGGGGTTGACACTGAAGCTTTCTTT	CASSPNTGVDTEAFF
TRBV7-2	.	16	TRBD2	TRBJ2-7	TGTGCCAGCAGCTTAGCGCTACTAGCGGGGGCCTACGAGCAGTACTTC	CASSLALLAGAYEQYF
TRBV5-1	medium-sized	15	.	TRBJ1-3	TGCGCCAGCAGCTTGGACAGACTCGCTGGAAACACCATATATTTT	CASSLDRLAGNTIYF
TRBV2	.	14	.	TRBJ1-1	TGTGCCAGCAGCGCTACAGGGAGGAGGACTGAAGCTTTCTTT	CASSATGRRTEAFF
TRBV7-9	.	18	TRBD2	TRBJ2-6	TGTGCCAGCAGCTTAAGACTAGCGCCGAGCTCTGGGGCCAACGTCCTGACTTTC	CASSLRLAPSSGANVLTF
TRBV5-4	once	15	TRBD2	TRBJ2-1	TGTGCCAGCAGCCTCGGGACTAGCGATTACAATGAGCAGTTCTTC	CASSLGTSDYNEQFF
TRBV19	.	16	.	TRBJ2-5	TGTGCCAGTAGTATAGACCGGGGAGAATACCAAGAGACCCAGTACTTC	CASSIDRGEYQETQYF
TRBV10-3	.	16	TRBD1	TRBJ1-1	TGTGCCAGCAGTCCCGGGACAGGGGGTCTGAACACTGAAGCTTTCTTT	CASSPGTGGLNTEAFF
TRBV19	.	13	.	TRBJ1-1	TGTGCCAGTAGTTCGGGGCTTAACACTGAAGCTTTCTTT	CASSSGLNTEAFF
TRBV2	.	11	.	TRBJ1-2	TGTGCCAGCAACGGTGGAGGCGGCTACACCTTC	CASNGGGGYTF
TRBV11-2	.	12	.	TRBJ2-7	TGTGCCAGCAGCCTGGCCAGGGGCGAGCAGTACTTC	CASSLARGEQYF
TRBV5-1	.	14	TRBD1	TRBJ1-1	TGCGCCAGCAGCGGTCCCGGGACAGTCACTGAAGCTTTCTTT	CASSGPGTVTEAFF
TRBV2	.	13	.	TRBJ1-5	TGTGCCAGCCAGGTTTATAGCAATCAGCCCCAGCATTTT	CASQVYSNQPQHF
TRBV11-2	.	15	TRBD2	TRBJ2-2	TGTGCCAGCAGCTTGACTAGCGGGAGGGCCGGGGAGCTGTTTTTT	CASSLTSGRAGELFF
TRBV30	few	13	.	TRBJ1-2	TGTGCCTGGAGTAGTGGGGGGAAAGATGGCTACACCTTC	CAWSSGGKDGYTF
TRBV3-1/TRBV3-2	.	15	TRBD1	TRBJ2-1	TGTGCCAGCAGCCAAGCTTGGACAGGCTACCATGAGCAGTTCTTC	CASSQAWTGYHEQFF
TRBV7-8	once	15	.	TRBJ1-2	TGTGCCAGCAGCTTAGGAACAGCTTCGAACTATGGCTACACCTTC	CASSLGTASNYGYTF
TRBV6-5	.	15	.	TRBJ1-6	TGTGCCAGCAGCCTCCTGGGTGGACGATGGTCACCCCTCCACTTT	CASSLLGGRWSPLHF
TRBV25-1	.	16	.	TRBJ2-7	TGTGCCAGCAGTGATCTTCCCAGGGGGGGTCCCTACGAGCAGTACTTC	CASSDLPRGGPYEQYF
TRBV4-2	.	15	.	TRBJ2-2	TGTGCCAGCAGCCCTCAGGGCGCGAACACCGGGGAGCTGTTTTTT	CASSPQGANTGELFF
TRBV5-1	.	15	.	TRBJ2-3	TGCGCCAGCAGCTTGGGGGGTAAGGATGCAGATACGCAGTATTTT	CASSLGGKDADTQYF
TRBV9	once	14	TRBD2	TRBJ2-5	TGTGCCAGCAGCGTAGGAGCGGGGCAAGAGACCCAGTACTTC	CASSVGAGQETQYF
TRBV19	.	13	.	TRBJ1-5	TGTGCCAGTAGGCAGGGTACCATGGGGCCCCAGCATTTT	CASRQGTMGPQHF
TRBV11-2	.	19	TRBD2	TRBJ2-3	TGTGCCAGCAGCCGGACTAGCGGGGCAACTTTCGTCGGCACAGATACGCAGTATTTT	CASSRTSGATFVGTDTQYF
TRBV27	.	17	TRBD1	TRBJ1-6	TGTGCCAGCAGTTACGTGGTCGGGACAGGGTACGGTTCACCCCTCCACTTT	CASSYVVGTGYGSPLHF
TRBV4-1	.	15	.	TRBJ2-3	TGCGCCAGCAGCCAAGGTAACAGCAACACAGATACGCAGTATTTT	CASSQGNSNTDTQYF
TRBV10-2	.	13	.	TRBJ1-5	TGCGCCAGCAGTGAACAGGTCAATCAGCCCCAGCATTTT	CASSEQVNQPQHF
TRBV27	once	14	.	TRBJ2-3	TGTGCCAGCAGTAGACAGGTTAGCTCTGATACGCAGTATTTT	CASSRQVSSDTQYF
TRBV28	.	16	.	TRBJ1-3	TGTGCCAGCAGTATGCCGGCAAAAATCTCTGGAAACACCATATATTTT	CASSMPAKISGNTIYF
TRBV5-4	.	16	.	TRBJ1-1	TGTGCCAGCAGCCCTCCAGGATCCCGGGGGAACACTGAAGCTTTCTTT	CASSPPGSRGNTEAFF
TRBV6-5	.	13	TRBD2	TRBJ2-1	TGTGCCAGCAGGACTAGCGGGAGCAATGAGCAGTTCTTC	CASRTSGSNEQFF